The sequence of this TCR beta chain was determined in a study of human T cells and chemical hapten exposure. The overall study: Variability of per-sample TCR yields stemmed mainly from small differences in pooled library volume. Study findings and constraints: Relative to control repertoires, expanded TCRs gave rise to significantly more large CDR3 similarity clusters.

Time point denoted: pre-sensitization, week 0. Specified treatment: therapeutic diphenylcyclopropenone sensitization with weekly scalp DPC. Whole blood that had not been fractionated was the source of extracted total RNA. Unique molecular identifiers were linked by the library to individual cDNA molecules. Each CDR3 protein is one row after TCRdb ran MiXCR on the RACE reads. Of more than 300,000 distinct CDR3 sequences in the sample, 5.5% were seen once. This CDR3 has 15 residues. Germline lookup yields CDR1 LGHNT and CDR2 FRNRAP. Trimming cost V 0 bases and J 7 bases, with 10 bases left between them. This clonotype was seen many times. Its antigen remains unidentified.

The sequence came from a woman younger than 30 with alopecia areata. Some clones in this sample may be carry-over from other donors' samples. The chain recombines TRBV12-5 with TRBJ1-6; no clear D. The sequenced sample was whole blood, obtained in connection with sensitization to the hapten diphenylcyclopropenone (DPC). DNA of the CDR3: TGTGCTAGTGGTTTGGTACTCGGAGAGAATTCACCCCTCCACTTT. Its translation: CASGLVLGENSPLHF.